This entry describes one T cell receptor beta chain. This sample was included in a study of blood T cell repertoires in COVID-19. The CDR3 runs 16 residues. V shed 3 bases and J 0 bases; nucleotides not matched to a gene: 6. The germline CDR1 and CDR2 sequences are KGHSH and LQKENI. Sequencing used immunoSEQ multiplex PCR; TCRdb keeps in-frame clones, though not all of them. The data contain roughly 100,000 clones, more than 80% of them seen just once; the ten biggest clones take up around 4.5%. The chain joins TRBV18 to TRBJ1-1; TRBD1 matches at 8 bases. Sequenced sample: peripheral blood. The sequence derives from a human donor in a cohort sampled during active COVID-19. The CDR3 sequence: CASSPTGGGMNTEAFF. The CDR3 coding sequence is TGTGCCAGCTCACCTACAGGGGGGGGAATGAACACTGAAGCTTTCTTT.